The 13 T cell receptor beta chains below were found in one sample sequenced in a study of response to subunit inactivated influenza vaccine. TCRdb passed the RT-PCR reads through MiXCR, listing each CDR3 protein once. The sample contains hundreds of thousands of distinct CDR3 sequences, approximately 15% of which appear only once. This specimen was PBMCs from blood, taken 14 days before vaccination. The receptors come from a man aged 45-65 years who received an inactivated influenza vaccine.

This clonotype was counted ten times or more. The chain combines TRBV2 with TRBJ1-3; D remains ambiguous. Per the germline V gene, CDR1 is SNHLY and CDR2 is FYNNEI. This CDR3 has 18 amino acids. V dropped 3 bases and J dropped 2 bases, with 20 bases sitting between them. The CDR3 protein is CASSDSEFLQDAGNTIYF. CDR3 bases: TGTGCCAGCAGTGATTCCGAGTTCCTGCAGGACGCTGGAAACACCATATATTTT. Full variable domain (rest looked up from reference TRBV2 and TRBJ1-3): EPEVTQTPSHQVTQMGQEVILRCVPISNHLYFYWYRQILGQKVEFLVSFYNNEISEKSEIFDDQFSVERPDGSNFTLKIRSTKLEDSAMYFCASSDSEFLQDAGNTIYFGEGSWLTVV.

The chain combines TRBV6-5 with TRBJ2-7; the match to TRBD2 covers 8 bases. The length of the CDR3 is 16 residues. Trimming cost V 0 bases and J 2 bases; bases outside gene matches: 6. Germline V CDR1 and CDR2: MNHEY, SVGAGI. In DNA, the CDR3 is TGTGCCAGCAGTTACTCTCTAGCGGGCGGTGCCTACGAGCAGTACTTC. Translating it yields CASSYSLAGGAYEQYF.

This clonotype has just a few counts. The chain carries TRBV11-1 and TRBJ2-1; 10 bases are shared with TRBD2. Germline V gene sequence: CDR1 SGHAT, CDR2 FQDESV (reference sequence). Unmatched junction bases numbered 7, after V lost 0 bases and J lost 8 bases. The CDR3 length is 16 residues. The CDR3 region is CASSLARLAGVHEQFF. The CDR3 nucleotides read TGTGCCAGCAGCTTAGCGAGGCTAGCGGGAGTGCATGAGCAGTTCTTC.

The chain is built from TRBV11-2 and TRBJ1-2; D ambiguous. This CDR3 has 12 residues. From germline, CDR1 is SGHAT and CDR2 FQNNGV. Trimming removed 1 base from V and 8 bases from J, with 8 bases in between. DNA of the CDR3: TGTGCCAGCAGCTTAGTCGCGGGAGGCTACACCTTC. The encoded protein is CASSLVAGGYTF.

This clonotype was detected a few times. The chain links TRBV4-1 to TRBJ1-1; TRBD1 aligns across 9 bases. Germline lookup yields CDR1 MGHRA and CDR2 YSYEKL. Unmatched junction bases numbered 7, after V lost 5 bases and J lost 3 bases. The CDR3 spans 15 residues. The CDR3 region has the DNA TGCGCCAGCAGCGCCCGGGACAGGGAGGACACTGAAGCTTTCTTT. It encodes CASSARDREDTEAFF.

V usage is TRBV11-1 and J usage is TRBJ2-7; 8 bases are a match to TRBD1. The CDR3 length is 16 residues. Trimming took 4 bases from V and 3 from J; bases not matched to a gene: 11. The germline V gene has CDR1 SGHAT and CDR2 FQDESV (reference sequence). CDR3 sequence: CASSYTATGANYEQYF. CDR3 sequence (DNA): TGTGCCAGCAGCTACACCGCGACAGGGGCTAACTACGAGCAGTACTTC.

This clonotype was seen more than once but under ten times. The J gene is TRBJ2-3, the V gene TRBV7-9; D uncertain. Germline CDR1 is SEHNR and CDR2 is FQNEAQ (reference sequence). Trimming left V 5 bases short and J 2 bases short, with 8 bases between. CDR3 length: 13 residues. Here the CDR3 DNA reads TGTGCCAGCAGCCTTGGGTACACAGATACGCAGTATTTT. As protein: CASSLGYTDTQYF. Full variable domain (missing parts from reference TRBV7-9 and TRBJ2-3): DTGVSQNPRHKITKRGQNVTFRCDPISEHNRLYWYRQTLGQGPEFLTYFQNEAQLEKSRLLSDRFSAERPKGSFSTLEIQRTEQGDSAMYLCASSLGYTDTQYFGPGTRLTVL.

A few counts support this clonotype. The chain uses TRBV28 and TRBJ1-6; maybe TRBD1 (5 bases). This CDR3 is built from 14 residues. Per the germline V gene, CDR1 is MDHEN and CDR2 is SYDVKM. Trimming pared 3 bases from V and 8 bases from J, leaving 11 bases between. The CDR3 protein is CASSFGTAYSPLHF. In nucleotides, the CDR3 is TGTGCCAGCAGTTTTGGGACGGCCTATTCACCCCTCCACTTT. The full variable domain, completed using reference TRBV28 and TRBJ1-6, is DVKVTQSSRYLVKRTGEKVFLECVQDMDHENMFWYRQDPGLGLRLIYFSYDVKMKEKGDIPEGYSVSREKKERFSLILESASTNQTSMYLCASSFGTAYSPLHFGNGTRLTVT.

This clonotype was observed at least ten times. The rearrangement uses TRBV2 and TRBJ1-2; no clear D gene. From germline, CDR1 is SNHLY and CDR2 FYNNEI. The CDR3 length is 12 residues. V was pared by 4 bases and J by 4 bases, with 7 bases between. CDR3 protein: CASSVVGYGYTF. CDR3 nucleotide sequence: TGTGCCAGCAGTGTGGTGGGCTATGGCTACACCTTC.

This clonotype came up a few times. The V gene is TRBV28, the J gene TRBJ2-7, with 10 bases that match TRBD1. Trimming removed 6 bases from V and 0 bases from J; junction bases left unmatched: 5. Germline CDR1 and CDR2: MDHEN and SYDVKM. This CDR3 contains 15 residues. The CDR3 here is CASRLTGGSSYEQYF. CDR3 DNA sequence: TGTGCCAGCAGACTGACAGGGGGCAGCTCCTACGAGCAGTACTTC.

Ten or more counts support this clonotype. CDR3 in DNA: TGCAGCGTTGCGACAGGGATAAATGAGCAGTTCTTC. Translated, it gives CSVATGINEQFF. The chain links TRBV29-1 to TRBJ2-1; 7 bases match TRBD1. The CDR3 has 12 amino acids. The junction had 4 bases not matched to a gene; V was cut back by 4 bases and J by 7 bases. Germline lookup yields CDR1 SQVTM and CDR2 ANQGSEA.

A few counts support this clonotype. In DNA form, the CDR3 reads TGTGCCAGCAGCATCCTCTCACGAGACAATGAGCAGTTCTTC. It encodes CASSILSRDNEQFF. The chain couples TRBV12-3 or TRBV12-4 to TRBJ2-1; no firm D call. The CDR3 has 14 residues. Trimming took off 6 bases at V and 5 bases at J, with 14 bases between the two ends.

V is TRBV19 and J is TRBJ2-1, with D perhaps TRBD1 or TRBD2 (5 bases each). CDR1 is LNHDA and CDR2 is SQIVND in the germline V gene (reference sequence). This CDR3 contains 14 residues. Between the trimmed V and J ends, which lost 1 base and 9 bases, there was a span of 13 bases. CDR3 sequence reads: CASSIVGDAREQFF. In DNA form, the CDR3 reads TGTGCCAGTAGTATAGTTGGGGACGCGCGTGAGCAGTTCTTC.